This entry lists 27 T cell receptor beta chains sequenced from one sample in a study of T cells in Graves' hyperthyroidism and ophthalmopathy. Amplified regions were TCR beta CDR3 sequences from RNA transcripts. During a first-round RT-PCR of the TCR CDR3, the HTBI primer set was used. MiXCR was run by TCRdb on the multiplex PCR reads, yielding one entry per CDR3 protein. The sample holds 500,000 or so distinct CDR3 sequences, around 16% seen once. What was sequenced was blood. These receptors all come from a woman aged 30 to 39 with Graves' ophthalmopathy.

V and J are TRBV28 and TRBJ1-2; D unclear. CDR3 size: 12 residues. Germline loops: CDR1 MDHEN, CDR2 SYDVKM. V dropped 3 bases and J dropped 5 bases, with 7 bases sitting between them. This CDR3 is CASSFDDYGYTF. The CDR3 DNA reads TGTGCCAGCAGTTTTGACGATTATGGCTACACCTTC.

Many counts were recorded for this clonotype. This chain connects TRBV7-2 to TRBJ2-5; 7 nucleotides agree with TRBD2. CDR3 length: 15 amino acids. After removal of 5 bases from V and 5 bases from J, the junction contained 11 bases not matched to a gene. Germline assignment: CDR1 SGHTA and CDR2 FQGNSA. The chain's CDR3 is CASSSIWRGTETQYF. The CDR3 bases are TGTGCCAGCAGCAGCATTTGGCGGGGGACCGAGACCCAGTACTTC. Together with reference TRBV7-2 and TRBJ2-5, the CDR3 gives the full variable domain: GAGVSQSPSNKVTEKGKDVELRCDPISGHTALYWYRQSLGQGLEFLIYFQGNSAPDKSGLPSDRFSAERTGGSVSTLTIQRTQQEDSAVYLCASSSIWRGTETQYFGPGTRLLVL.

This clonotype came up many times. The V gene is TRBV28, the J gene TRBJ2-3, with D hard to call. V lost 5 bases and J lost 8, with 14 bases in between. The CDR3 covers 13 residues. The germline V gene encodes CDR1 MDHEN and CDR2 SYDVKM. In nucleotides, the CDR3 is TGTGCCAGCAGTCTCCGAAGGTTCGGTACGCAGTATTTT. Translated, it gives CASSLRRFGTQYF. Supplemented by reference TRBV28 and TRBJ2-3, the full variable domain reads DVKVTQSSRYLVKRTGEKVFLECVQDMDHENMFWYRQDPGLGLRLIYFSYDVKMKEKGDIPEGYSVSREKKERFSLILESASTNQTSMYLCASSLRRFGTQYFGPGTRLTVL.

This clonotype appeared many times. The V and J genes are TRBV3-1 and TRBJ2-7, with 13 bases matching TRBD2. The CDR3 is 14 amino acids. Trimming took 8 bases from V and 0 from J; bases not matched to a gene: 1. Germline V CDR1 and CDR2: LGHDT, YNNKEL (reference sequence). CDR3 in DNA: TGTGCCAGCCGGACTAGCGGGGGCTCCTACGAGCAGTACTTC. This codes for CASRTSGGSYEQYF.

There are many counts of this clonotype. The rearrangement uses TRBV2 and TRBJ2-7; no clear D gene. Germline CDR1 and CDR2: SNHLY and FYNNEI. The CDR3 length is 13 residues. With 1 base removed from V and 3 bases from J, the gap between germline ends came to 7 bases. This CDR3 is CASSEGSIYEQYF. The DNA of the CDR3 is TGTGCCAGCAGTGAAGGGTCAATCTACGAGCAGTACTTC.

This clonotype was counted ten times or more. The rearrangement joins TRBV4-2 to TRBJ1-2, with TRBD1 as a possible D gene (5 bases). Germline loops: CDR1 LGHNA, CDR2 YNFKEQ. The CDR3 length is 16 residues. The germline V and J ends were trimmed by 0 bases and 7 bases, with 18 bases remaining between them. The DNA of the CDR3 is TGTGCCAGCAGCCAAGATGTGCCCGGGGGTGGATTTGGCTACACCTTC. Translated, it gives CASSQDVPGGGFGYTF.

This clonotype was seen many times. The genes are TRBV27 and TRBJ2-3; D gene uncertain. V was trimmed by 7 bases and J by 5 bases, leaving 25 bases between them. The CDR3 has 17 residues. CDR1 and CDR2 (germline): MNHEY, SMNVEV (reference sequence). Written as DNA, the CDR3 is TGTGCCAGCACCTCAAAAGGGTCCGTACGCCCGGGAGATACGCAGTATTTT. Its translation is CASTSKGSVRPGDTQYF.

This clonotype was observed a few times. V usage is TRBV6-5 and J usage is TRBJ2-7; D is possibly TRBD2 (5 bases). V lost 2 bases and J 6 bases, leaving 17 bases between the germline ends. There are 15 residues in the CDR3. Germline lookup yields CDR1 MNHEY and CDR2 SVGAGI. The CDR3 nucleotides read TGTGCCAGCAGTTACGAACCTAAGCTTCGGGGCGAGCAGTACTTC. Translating it yields CASSYEPKLRGEQYF.

Ten or more counts support this clonotype. In DNA form, the CDR3 reads TGTGCCTGGAGTGTACCCGCAGATCAAGAGACCCAGTACTTC. This gives the protein CAWSVPADQETQYF. The gene calls are TRBV30 and TRBJ2-5; D remains unclear. The CDR3 runs to 14 residues. Germline V CDR1 and CDR2: GTSNPN, SVGIG (reference sequence). The V gene lost 0 bases and the J gene lost 2 bases, with 10 bases spanning the gap.

The CDR3 sequence: CATSDSHRGAGANVLTF. DNA of the CDR3: TGTGCCACCAGTGATTCGCACAGGGGAGCGGGGGCCAACGTCCTGACTTTC. The chain joins TRBV24-1 to TRBJ2-6, with 7 bases lining up with TRBD1. Trimming cost V 2 bases and J 4 bases; bases outside gene matches: 7. The CDR3 consists of 17 residues. Per the germline V gene, CDR1 is KGHDR and CDR2 is SFDVKD.

The chain joins TRBV6-1 to TRBJ1-5; a possible D gene is TRBD1 (6 bases). The V end lost 5 bases, the J end lost 0 bases, and 14 bases lay between the germline ends. This CDR3 contains 16 residues. CDR1 is MNHNS, CDR2 SASEGT, per germline. The CDR3 protein is CASSPQRGISNQPQHF. The DNA for the CDR3 is TGTGCCAGCAGTCCCCAGAGGGGGATTAGCAATCAGCCCCAGCATTTT.

The chain recombines TRBV3-1 with TRBJ2-2; D not certain. Germline loops: CDR1 LGHDT, CDR2 YNNKEL (reference sequence). The ends were cut back, 8 bases at V and 0 bases at J, with 10 bases in the middle. This CDR3 spans 14 amino acids. The CDR3 sequence: CASQDFTNTGELFF. CDR3 DNA sequence: TGTGCCAGCCAGGATTTTACGAACACCGGGGAGCTGTTTTTT.

The table lists this clonotype with many counts. This chain uses TRBV7-2 with TRBJ2-7; D uncertain. Trimming removed 0 bases at V and 2 bases at J, with 14 bases between. The CDR3 sequence is 16 residues long. Germline V lookup: CDR1 SGHTA, CDR2 FQGNSA. CDR3 sequence reads: CASSLASRFTTYEQYF. As DNA, the CDR3 is TGTGCCAGCAGCTTAGCATCGCGGTTCACGACCTACGAGCAGTACTTC. The full variable domain, its missing parts supplied by reference TRBV7-2 and TRBJ2-7, is GAGVSQSPSNKVTEKGKDVELRCDPISGHTALYWYRQSLGQGLEFLIYFQGNSAPDKSGLPSDRFSAERTGGSVSTLTIQRTQQEDSAVYLCASSLASRFTTYEQYFGPGTRLTVT.

This clonotype was detected a few times. The J gene is TRBJ2-1, the V gene TRBV10-3; the match to TRBD2 covers 7 bases. V shed 4 bases, J shed 5 bases, and the junction held 8 bases outside the gene matches. The length of the CDR3 is 15 residues. Looked up from germline, CDR1 is ENHRY and CDR2 is SYGVKD. CDR3 loop: CAISGDPGTNNEQFF. Here the CDR3 DNA reads TGTGCCATCAGTGGGGACCCCGGGACTAACAATGAGCAGTTCTTC.

Many counts were recorded for this clonotype. This CDR3 reads CAHRRTGANTGELFF. CDR3 bases: TGTGCCCACCGAAGAACGGGGGCGAACACCGGGGAGCTGTTTTTT. The V call is TRBV2, the J call TRBJ2-2; weak D call: TRBD2 (6 bases). The CDR3 spans 15 residues. V gave up 11 bases and J gave up 0 bases, with 16 bases separating them. Germline CDR1 SNHLY, CDR2 FYNNEI.

The chain is built from TRBV25-1 and TRBJ1-4; D unresolved. The CDR3 covers 14 residues. Germline lookup yields CDR1 MGHDK and CDR2 SYGVNS. Trimming left V 4 bases short and J 7 bases short, with 13 bases between. The CDR3 spells CASSGSLGREKLFF. The CDR3 coding sequence is TGTGCCAGCAGTGGTTCACTAGGGCGTGAAAAACTGTTTTTT.

This clonotype was observed at least ten times. J is TRBJ1-1 and V is TRBV6-2 or TRBV6-3; D remains ambiguous. Germline CDR1 reads MNHEY; CDR2 reads SVGEGT. The CDR3 consists of 14 residues. The germline V and J ends were trimmed by 8 bases and 1 base, with 14 bases remaining between them. The CDR3 nucleotides read TGTGCCAGCCCCCCAGTTCCCGGGAACACTGAAGCTTTCTTT. Its translation is CASPPVPGNTEAFF.

The chain links TRBV10-3 to TRBJ2-1; 8 bases map to TRBD2. Germline CDR1 reads ENHRY; CDR2 reads SYGVKD. The CDR3 runs to 16 residues. V trimming: 1 base; J trimming: 9 bases; junction bases outside the gene matches: 11. CDR3 nucleotides: TGTGCCATCAGTGAGTTAGCGAGCGGGAGTCTAGGTGAGCAGTTCTTC. Translating it yields CAISELASGSLGEQFF.

The gene calls are TRBV7-9 and TRBJ2-2; D is unresolved. V was trimmed by 5 bases and J by 2 bases, leaving 9 bases between them. The germline CDR1 and CDR2 sequences are SEHNR and FQNEAQ (reference sequence). The CDR3 has 14 amino acids. CDR3 in amino acids: CASSPRANTGELFF. The CDR3 DNA reads as TGTGCCAGCAGCCCTAGGGCAAACACCGGGGAGCTGTTTTTT. The complete variable domain, with remaining parts taken from reference TRBV7-9 and TRBJ2-2, reads DTGVSQNPRHKITKRGQNVTFRCDPISEHNRLYWYRQTLGQGPEFLTYFQNEAQLEKSRLLSDRFSAERPKGSFSTLEIQRTEQGDSAMYLCASSPRANTGELFFGEGSRLTVL.

The chain uses TRBV5-5 and TRBJ2-3, with 8 bases identical to TRBD2. The germline V gene has CDR1 SGHKS and CDR2 YYEKEE (reference sequence). The CDR3 totals 12 residues. The trim removed 4 bases at V and 11 bases at J, leaving 6 bases unmatched. The CDR3 bases are TGTGCCAGCAGCCCGGGAGGGACCCAGCAGTATTTT. This gives the protein CASSPGGTQQYF.

This clonotype was recorded at least ten times. This sequence joins TRBV5-1 and TRBJ2-7; D gene uncertain. Trimming removed 2 bases from V and 3 bases from J, with 9 bases in between. The CDR3 contains 13 residues. Germline V gene sequence: CDR1 SGHRS, CDR2 YFSETQ. The CDR3 region is CASSFSRYYEQYF. The CDR3 DNA reads as TGCGCCAGCAGCTTTAGTAGGTACTACGAGCAGTACTTC.

The DNA of the CDR3 is TGTGCCAGCACCATGAGAGGGACTAGCGGGTCAGACGAGCAGTACTTC. Translated: CASTMRGTSGSDEQYF. The chain combines TRBV6-2 or TRBV6-3 with TRBJ2-7; TRBD2 aligns across 12 bases. The V segment lost 7 bases and the J segment 5 bases; nucleotides outside the gene matches: 12. The V gene's germline CDR1 is MNHEY and CDR2 SVGEGT. The length of the CDR3 is 16 residues.

This clonotype was seen a handful of times. The J gene is TRBJ2-2, the V gene TRBV20-1, with 8 bases identical to TRBD1. Trimming cost V 3 bases and J 4 bases; bases outside gene matches: 13. CDR3 length: 17 residues. CDR1 and CDR2 from the germline V gene are DFQATT and SNEGSKA (reference sequence). The CDR3 nucleotides are TGCAGTGCTAGCACACCACTCAGGGGGCAGGGCACCGGGGAGCTGTTTTTT. Its protein product is CSASTPLRGQGTGELFF.

The table lists this clonotype with many counts. The chain is built from TRBV28 and TRBJ1-2; D ambiguous. Germline loops: CDR1 MDHEN, CDR2 SYDVKM. The CDR3 loop spans 14 amino acids. Trimming pared 6 bases from V and 4 bases from J, leaving 15 bases between. The CDR3 loop is CASSLDRPGYGYTF. The DNA for the CDR3 is TGTGCCAGCAGCCTAGATAGGCCTGGCTATGGCTACACCTTC.

This clonotype was seen ten or more times. The J gene is TRBJ2-7, the V gene TRBV7-9, with D tentatively TRBD1 (5 bases). The length of the CDR3 is 14 residues. Germline loops: CDR1 SEHNR, CDR2 FQNEAQ (reference sequence). V was pared by 3 bases and J by 5 bases, with 14 bases between. CDR3 nucleotide sequence: TGTGCCAGCAGCTTGCAGGGTTCGTCTCACGAGCAGTACTTC. This translates into CASSLQGSSHEQYF.

In its sample, this clonotype was seen a few times. A much larger clone differs from this one at a single base, so this may be a read error. This chain joins TRBV18 and TRBJ2-5; D gene ambiguous. This CDR3 comprises 13 residues. Germline-derived CDR1 and CDR2 are KGHSH and LQKENI. In DNA form, the CDR3 reads TGTGCCAACTCACCCTATCGCGAAAAGACCCAGTACTTC. It is translated as CANSPYREKTQYF.

This clonotype has at least ten counts. The chain carries TRBV6-1 and TRBJ2-7, with 7 bases that match TRBD1. With V trimmed by 5 bases and J by 0 bases, 4 bases remained unmatched. The length of the CDR3 is 14 residues. Germline values: CDR1 MNHNS, CDR2 SASEGT. CDR3 region: CASSPGQSSYEQYF. Here the CDR3 DNA reads TGTGCCAGCAGTCCGGGACAGAGCTCCTACGAGCAGTACTTC.